This passage covers 9 T cell receptor beta chains from one sample sequenced in a study of CD8 T cells in Susac syndrome (dated by TCRdb to about 2019). The library was generated by the immunoSEQ multiplex PCR assay. RNA was extracted using the RNeasy kit, and roughly 0.5 to 1 ug of the RNA was reverse transcribed with random hexamers. TCRdb trimmed the raw reads at Q25, called clones with MiXCR and kept productive beta chains. Each CDR3 protein appears once, grouped with its most common genes and DNA. Within this sample are approximately 190,000 distinct CDR3 sequences, with approximately 95% of them counted one time only. The top ten clonotypes cover approximately 0.16% of the sample. The specimen was CD8+ T cells from PBMCs. These receptors were obtained from a human donor with Susac syndrome.

The chain carries TRBV9 and TRBJ1-2; D may be TRBD1 (6 bases). There are 14 residues in the CDR3. Germline CDR1 reads SGDLS; CDR2 reads YYNGEE. V gave up 5 bases and J gave up 8 bases, with 19 bases separating them. Here the CDR3 reads CASRPPGGGGGYTF. In nucleotides, the CDR3 is TGTGCCAGCAGACCCCCGGGAGGGGGTGGCGGCTACACCTTC.

This rearrangement joins TRBV29-1 to TRBJ2-3; D is unresolved. This CDR3 region has 13 residues. The ends were cut back, 4 bases at V and 0 bases at J, with 8 bases in the middle. Germline V lookup: CDR1 SQVTM, CDR2 ANQGSEA. In nucleotides, the CDR3 is TGCAGCGTTGTTCTTCCTAGCACAGATACGCAGTATTTT. This translates into CSVVLPSTDTQYF.

The chain employs TRBV7-8 and TRBJ1-5; 9 nucleotides align to TRBD1. The V gene's germline CDR1 is SGHVS and CDR2 FQNEAQ. J gave up 4 bases and V 2 bases, and 3 bases lay outside the gene matches. The CDR3 runs to 15 residues. Here the CDR3 DNA reads TGTGCCAGCAGCTTAACAGGGGGCAGAAATCAGCCCCAGCATTTT. Its protein product is CASSLTGGRNQPQHF. Based on the CDR3 plus reference TRBV7-8 and TRBJ1-5, the full variable domain is GAGVSQSPRYKVAKRGQDVALRCDPISGHVSLFWYQQALGQGPEFLTYFQNEAQLDKSGLPSDRFFAERPEGSVSTLKIQRTQQEDSAVYLCASSLTGGRNQPQHFGDGTRLSIL.

The chain carries TRBV20-1 and TRBJ1-1; a weak D match, TRBD1 (5 bases). This CDR3 has 15 amino acids. The germline gives CDR1 DFQATT, CDR2 SNEGSKA (reference sequence). The V end was cut by 3 bases, the J end by 5 bases, with 19 bases between. CDR3 sequence (DNA): TGCAGTGCTAGGACACTTTCCGGGACCCTGACTGAAGCTTTCTTT. As protein: CSARTLSGTLTEAFF.

The V call is TRBV3-1, the J call TRBJ2-7; D is possibly TRBD2 (6 bases). Germline values: CDR1 LGHDT, CDR2 YNNKEL (reference sequence). V lost 0 bases to trimming and J lost 4 bases, with 10 bases between them. This CDR3 is built from 14 residues. Written as DNA, the CDR3 is TGTGCCAGCAGCCAAGAATCCGGGGGATACGAGCAGTACTTC. Protein sequence: CASSQESGGYEQYF.

This clonotype was observed a few times. In DNA, the CDR3 is TGTGCCAGCAGCGTAGAGTCAGCTTCCTACGAGCAGTACTTC. It is translated as CASSVESASYEQYF. The chain recombines TRBV9 with TRBJ2-7; D is undetermined. Trimming stripped 0 bases from V and 1 base from J, with 8 bases between. This CDR3 has 14 residues. Germline V CDR1 and CDR2: SGDLS, YYNGEE.

This clonotype was recorded once. V usage is TRBV18 and J usage is TRBJ1-1; the D gene is possibly TRBD1 (5 bases). Trimming left V 6 bases short and J 3 bases short, with 11 bases between. CDR1 is KGHSH and CDR2 is LQKENI in the germline V gene. The CDR3 sequence is 13 residues long. The CDR3 protein is CASSRGEDTEAFF. The CDR3 DNA reads TGTGCCAGCTCTCGAGGGGAAGACACTGAAGCTTTCTTT.

CDR3 DNA: TGTGCCTGGAGTCCGACCGGGGAGCTGTTTTTT. It specifies CAWSPTGELFF. V gene TRBV30 combines with J gene TRBJ2-2; unclear D gene. Germline CDR1 is GTSNPN and CDR2 is SVGIG (reference sequence). V lost 2 bases, J lost 5 bases, and 3 bases lay in between. CDR3 length: 11 residues. The full variable domain, rest sourced from reference TRBV30 and TRBJ2-2, is SQTIHQWPATLVQPVGSPLSLECTVEGTSNPNLYWYRQAAGRGLQLLFYSVGIGQISSEVPQNLSASRPQDRQFILSSKKLLLSDSGFYLCAWSPTGELFFGEGSRLTVL.

The rearrangement joins TRBV4-1 to TRBJ2-7; 9 nucleotides align to TRBD1. Trimming cost V 4 bases and J 2 bases; bases outside gene matches: 9. The CDR3 sequence is 16 residues long. Germline CDR1 and CDR2: MGHRA and YSYEKL. In nucleotides, the CDR3 is TGCGCCAGCAGCCCCCTAGGGGACAGGGCCCCCTACGAGCAGTACTTC. Protein: CASSPLGDRAPYEQYF.